Here is one T cell receptor (beta chain) with its context. Assay: immunoSEQ multiplex PCR; the TCRdb copy retains only in-frame clones and omits some. Among about 120,000 clones listed, roughly 88% were seen once. This entry is derived from a study of control samples from healthy donors and cancer patients. This CDR3 has 13 amino acids. The V gene's germline CDR1 is MNHNS and CDR2 SASEGT. V gave up 0 bases and J gave up 14 bases; unmatched junction bases: 7. The chain joins TRBV6-1 to TRBJ2-5; 9 nucleotides match TRBD1. Specimen: blood. The receptor's source is a man aged 35 to 55 in good health. The CDR3 spells CASSEAGGDRAYF. CDR3 nucleotides: TGTGCCAGCAGTGAAGCGGGGGGGGACAGGGCCTACTTC.